The present T cell receptor (beta chain) was sequenced within a study of a mutant IDH1 vaccine in newly diagnosed glioma. As for the study in general: Treated patients were roughly 62% male, around 40% female, mean age 40.4 years. Every participant had undergone radiotherapy, temozolomide, or both before, and most underwent both.

CDR1 is LNHNV, CDR2 YYDKDF, per germline (reference sequence). The CDR3 contains 16 residues. Study-level points and caveats: Alterations occurring in top peripheral T cell clonotypes seemed unrelated to pseudoprogression.

The sample's time point: baseline, week 1 (first vaccination visit). Documented treatment: pre-vaccination baseline after standard-of-care therapy. The donor cohort comprised cases of new WHO grade 3 or 4 IDH1-mutant, ATRX-lost astrocytoma. As concerns this clone: Its antigen remains unidentified.

Assay: immunoSEQ multiplex PCR; the TCRdb copy retains only in-frame clones and omits some. The repertoire consists of approximately 70,000 clones, with just over 85% occurring once and the leading ten covering 2.9%. The J gene is TRBJ2-5, the V gene TRBV15; TRBD1 agrees at 8 bases. Matching the DNA end better, TRBJ2-7 makes the J call doubtful. This clonotype was sampled from a man under 40 with glioma. Sequencing used PBMCs, obtained from a glioma patient treated with radiotherapy, temozolomide or both. The DNA for the CDR3 is TGTGCCACCAGCAGAGAAAGGACAGGGAGCTCCTACGAGCAGTACTTC. Encoded protein: CATSRERTGSSYEQYF.